This T cell receptor beta chain came from a study of T-cell memory formation after mild COVID-19. Study summary: The study found TCR clusters largely donor specific. General study findings and limits: Those CD4+ clones that contracted were mainly in CM and EM (CD8+ ones in EMRA). Pre-infection memory carried some responding clones, suggesting that cross-reactive memory joined.

From germline, CDR1 is ENHRY and CDR2 SYGVKD. The ends were cut back, 8 bases at V and 5 bases at J, with 6 bases in the middle. The CDR3 spans 10 residues. 5'RACE primed from the constant segment yielded TCR alpha and TCR beta cDNA libraries bearing sample barcodes and UMIs. A single record per CDR3 protein comes from TCRdb applying MiXCR to the 5' RACE reads. This sample has fewer than 650,000 distinct CDR3 sequences, with roughly 21% found just once. Turning to this clonotype: No antigen is known for it.

The sequence was obtained from an adult woman who had mild COVID-19 (a few samples of this study predate the infection). Cell type and time point are not known. The chain joins TRBV10-3 to TRBJ2-5; the D gene is possibly TRBD2 (6 bases). Sequencing was carried out using PBMCs or a T cell subset sorted from them (not recorded which). CDR3 sequence reads: CAIGRETQYF. CDR3 in DNA: TGTGCCATCGGGAGGGAGACCCAGTACTTC.